The source of this T cell receptor (beta chain) is a study of shared clonotypes between healthy human individuals. The overall study: The study used three CD4 naive, three CD4 memory, two CD8 naive and one CD8 memory plate per donor.

As concerns this clone: Its cognate antigen is unknown.

CDR1 MGHRA and CDR2 YSYEKL come from the germline V gene. There are 17 residues in the CDR3. V was pared by 4 bases and J by 1 base, with 5 bases of the junction left unmatched. Findings and caveats of the study: Researchers sampled only blood; tissue repertoires likely differ. Compared with memory subsets, naive subsets generally had larger estimated richness.

Deep-level running was used for the assay. Produced via immunoSEQ multiplex PCR; TCRdb's table is partial and in-frame only. The table includes about 600,000 clones, roughly 98% detected once. Naive-designated CD8 cells lacked CD45RO, were positively enriched for CCR7, and omitted terminally differentiated effector memory CD45RA+ cells. The chain links TRBV4-1 to TRBJ2-2; 11 nucleotides agree with TRBD1. This sequence originates from a man younger than 45 in good health. The sample consisted of naive CD8+ T cells sorted from blood. CDR3 nucleotide sequence: TGCGCCAGCAGCCGGGGACAGGGGGGCCAGAACACCGGGGAGCTGTTTTTT. Translation gives CASSRGQGGQNTGELFF.